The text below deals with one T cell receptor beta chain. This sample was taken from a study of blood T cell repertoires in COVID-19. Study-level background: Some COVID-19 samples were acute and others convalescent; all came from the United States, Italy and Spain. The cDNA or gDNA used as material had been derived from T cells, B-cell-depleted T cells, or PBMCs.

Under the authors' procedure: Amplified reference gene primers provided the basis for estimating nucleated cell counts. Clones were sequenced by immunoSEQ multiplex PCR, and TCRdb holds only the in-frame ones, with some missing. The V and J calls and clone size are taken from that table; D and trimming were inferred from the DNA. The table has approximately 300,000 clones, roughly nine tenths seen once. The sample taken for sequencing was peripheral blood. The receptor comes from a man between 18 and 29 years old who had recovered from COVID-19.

The CDR3 is CASGLEDRVNTEAFF. The CDR3 region has the DNA TGTGCTAGTGGTTTGGAAGACAGGGTAAACACTGAAGCTTTCTTT. V usage is TRBV12-5 and J usage is TRBJ1-1, with 7 bases identical to TRBD1. The CDR3 is 15 amino acids. Germline V gene data show CDR1 as LGHNT and CDR2 as FRNRAP. J gave up 2 bases and V 1 base, and 4 bases lay outside the gene matches.